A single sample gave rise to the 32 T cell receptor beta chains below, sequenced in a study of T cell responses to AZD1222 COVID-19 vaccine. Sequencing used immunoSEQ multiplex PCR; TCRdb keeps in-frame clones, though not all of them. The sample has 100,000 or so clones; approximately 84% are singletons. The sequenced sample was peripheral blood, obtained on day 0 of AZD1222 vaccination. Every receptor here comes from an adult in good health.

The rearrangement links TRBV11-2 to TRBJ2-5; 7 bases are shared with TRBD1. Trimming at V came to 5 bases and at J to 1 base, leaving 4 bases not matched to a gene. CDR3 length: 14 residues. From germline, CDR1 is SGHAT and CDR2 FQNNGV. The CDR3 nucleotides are TGTGCCAGCAGCCAGGGGACAGTCCAAGAGACCCAGTACTTC. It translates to CASSQGTVQETQYF.

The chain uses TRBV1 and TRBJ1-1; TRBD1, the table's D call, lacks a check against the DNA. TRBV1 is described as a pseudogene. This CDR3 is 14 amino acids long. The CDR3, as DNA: TGCACCAGCAGCGAGAAAAAGGGGCTCGACGAAGCTTTCTTT. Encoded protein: CTSSEKKGLDEAFF.

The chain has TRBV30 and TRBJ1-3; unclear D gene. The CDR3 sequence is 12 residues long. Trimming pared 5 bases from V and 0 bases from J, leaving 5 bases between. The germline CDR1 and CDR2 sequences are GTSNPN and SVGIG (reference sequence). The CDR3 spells CAWSPSGNTIYF. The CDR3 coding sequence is TGTGCCTGGTCCCCCTCTGGAAACACCATATATTTT.

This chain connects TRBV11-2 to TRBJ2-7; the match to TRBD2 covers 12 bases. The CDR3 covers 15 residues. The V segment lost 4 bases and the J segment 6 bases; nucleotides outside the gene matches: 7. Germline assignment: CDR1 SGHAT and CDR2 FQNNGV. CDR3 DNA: TGTGCCAGCAGCTCAAGACTAGCGGGAGAGGGCGAGCAGTACTTC. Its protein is CASSSRLAGEGEQYF.

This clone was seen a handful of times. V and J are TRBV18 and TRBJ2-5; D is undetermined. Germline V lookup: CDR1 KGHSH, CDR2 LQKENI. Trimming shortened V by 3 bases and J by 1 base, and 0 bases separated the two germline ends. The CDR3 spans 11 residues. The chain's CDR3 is CASSPQETQYF. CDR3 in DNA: TGTGCCAGCTCACCCCAAGAGACCCAGTACTTC. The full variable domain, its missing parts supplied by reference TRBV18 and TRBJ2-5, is NAGVMQNPRHLVRRRGQEARLRCSPMKGHSHVYWYRQLPEEGLKFMVYLQKENIIDESGMPKERFSAEFPKEGPSILRIQQVVRGDSAAYFCASSPQETQYFGPGTRLLVL.

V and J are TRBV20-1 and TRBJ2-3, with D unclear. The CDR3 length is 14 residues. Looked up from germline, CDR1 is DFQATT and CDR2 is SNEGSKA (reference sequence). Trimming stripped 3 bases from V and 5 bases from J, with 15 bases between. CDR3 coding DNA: TGCAGTGCTAGTTTGGGTGTTTCGATAGATACGCAGTATTTT. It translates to CSASLGVSIDTQYF.

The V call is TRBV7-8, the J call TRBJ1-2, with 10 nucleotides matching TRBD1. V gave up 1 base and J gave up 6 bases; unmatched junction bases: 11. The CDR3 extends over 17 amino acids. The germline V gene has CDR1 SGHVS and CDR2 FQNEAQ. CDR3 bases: TGTGCCAGCAGCTTAGACTGGGGGGACAGGGGAGTCGATGGCTACACCTTC. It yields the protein CASSLDWGDRGVDGYTF.

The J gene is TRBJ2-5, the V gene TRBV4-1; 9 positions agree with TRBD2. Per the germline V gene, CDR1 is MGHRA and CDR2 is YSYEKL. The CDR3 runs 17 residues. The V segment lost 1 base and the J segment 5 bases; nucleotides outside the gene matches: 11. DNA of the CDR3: TGCGCCAGCAGCCAAGGGAGTTCGACCAGCGGGAGGGAGACCCAGTACTTC. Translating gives CASSQGSSTSGRETQYF.

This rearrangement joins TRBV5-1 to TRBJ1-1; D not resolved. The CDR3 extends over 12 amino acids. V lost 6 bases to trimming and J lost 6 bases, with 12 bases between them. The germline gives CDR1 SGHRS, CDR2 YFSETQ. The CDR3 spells CASKQGGAEAFF. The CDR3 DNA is TGCGCCAGCAAACAAGGAGGCGCTGAAGCTTTCTTT.

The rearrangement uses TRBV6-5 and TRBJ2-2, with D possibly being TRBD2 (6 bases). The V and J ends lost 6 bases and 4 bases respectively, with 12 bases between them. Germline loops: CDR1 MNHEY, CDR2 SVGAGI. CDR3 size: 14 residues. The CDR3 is CASRPGRSTGELFF. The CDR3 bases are TGTGCCAGCAGACCCGGGAGAAGCACCGGGGAGCTGTTTTTT.

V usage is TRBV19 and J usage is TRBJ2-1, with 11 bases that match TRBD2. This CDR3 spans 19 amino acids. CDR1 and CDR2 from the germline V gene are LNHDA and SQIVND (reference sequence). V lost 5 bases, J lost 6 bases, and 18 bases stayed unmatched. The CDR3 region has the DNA TGTGCCAGTAGTGCCTACCCTCTAGCGGGAGGCGGGGATTCCAATGAGCAGTTCTTC. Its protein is CASSAYPLAGGGDSNEQFF.

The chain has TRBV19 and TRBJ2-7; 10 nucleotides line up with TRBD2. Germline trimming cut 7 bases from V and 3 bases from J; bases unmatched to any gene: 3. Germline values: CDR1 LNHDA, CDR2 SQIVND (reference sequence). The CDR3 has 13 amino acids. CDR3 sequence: CASKEREGYEQYF. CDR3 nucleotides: TGTGCCAGTAAGGAGCGGGAGGGCTACGAGCAGTACTTC.

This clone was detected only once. CDR3 in DNA: TGCGCCAGCAGCCCCCGGGTCCAGAGCTCCTACAATGAGCAGTTCTTC. This encodes CASSPRVQSSYNEQFF. The chain links TRBV5-1 to TRBJ2-1; D is ambiguous. This CDR3 region has 16 residues. Germline V CDR1 and CDR2: SGHRS, YFSETQ. V lost 4 bases, J lost 0 bases, and 14 bases lay in between.

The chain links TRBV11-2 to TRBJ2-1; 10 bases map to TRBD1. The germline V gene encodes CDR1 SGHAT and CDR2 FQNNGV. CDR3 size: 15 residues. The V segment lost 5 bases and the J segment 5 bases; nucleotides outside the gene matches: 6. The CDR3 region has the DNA TGTGCCAGCAGCCCTCGGACAGGGGGAAACAATGAGCAGTTCTTC. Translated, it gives CASSPRTGGNNEQFF.

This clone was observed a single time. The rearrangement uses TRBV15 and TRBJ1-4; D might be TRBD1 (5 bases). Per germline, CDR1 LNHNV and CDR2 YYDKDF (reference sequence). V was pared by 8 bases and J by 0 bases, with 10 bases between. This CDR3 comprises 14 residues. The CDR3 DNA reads TGTGCCACCGTCCGGGGCGCAACTAATGAAAAACTGTTTTTT. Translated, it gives CATVRGATNEKLFF.

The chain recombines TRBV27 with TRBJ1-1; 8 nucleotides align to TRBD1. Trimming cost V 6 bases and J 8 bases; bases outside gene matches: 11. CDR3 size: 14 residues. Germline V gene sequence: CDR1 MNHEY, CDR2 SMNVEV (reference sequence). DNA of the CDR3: TGTGCCAGCAGCAGGCCAGGGGGCGCGGGGGAAGCTTTCTTT. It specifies CASSRPGGAGEAFF.

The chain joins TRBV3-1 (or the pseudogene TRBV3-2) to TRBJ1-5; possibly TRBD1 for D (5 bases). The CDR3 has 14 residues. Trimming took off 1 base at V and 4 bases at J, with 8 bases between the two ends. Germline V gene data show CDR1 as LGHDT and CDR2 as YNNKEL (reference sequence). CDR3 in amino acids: CASSQGGLNQPQHF. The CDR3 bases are TGTGCCAGCAGCCAAGGGGGGTTGAATCAGCCCCAGCATTTT.

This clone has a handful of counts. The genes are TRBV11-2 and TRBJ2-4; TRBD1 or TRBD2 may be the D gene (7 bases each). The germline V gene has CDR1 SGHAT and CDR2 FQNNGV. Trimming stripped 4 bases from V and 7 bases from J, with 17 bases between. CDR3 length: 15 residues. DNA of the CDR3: TGTGCCAGCAGCTCCCTACAGGGGAGGGCGAACATTCAGTACTTC. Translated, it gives CASSSLQGRANIQYF.

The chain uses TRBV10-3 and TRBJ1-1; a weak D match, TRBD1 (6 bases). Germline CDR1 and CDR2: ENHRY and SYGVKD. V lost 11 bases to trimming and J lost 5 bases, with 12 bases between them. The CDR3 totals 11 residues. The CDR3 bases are TGTGCCTCTAGGGGGGAAACTGAAGCTTTCTTT. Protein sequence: CASRGETEAFF.

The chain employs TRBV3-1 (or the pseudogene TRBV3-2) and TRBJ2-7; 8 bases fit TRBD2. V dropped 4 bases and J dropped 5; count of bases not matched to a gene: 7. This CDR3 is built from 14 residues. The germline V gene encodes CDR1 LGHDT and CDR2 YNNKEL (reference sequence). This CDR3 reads CASSLSGSSHEQYF. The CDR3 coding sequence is TGTGCCAGCAGCCTCAGCGGGAGTTCCCACGAGCAGTACTTC.

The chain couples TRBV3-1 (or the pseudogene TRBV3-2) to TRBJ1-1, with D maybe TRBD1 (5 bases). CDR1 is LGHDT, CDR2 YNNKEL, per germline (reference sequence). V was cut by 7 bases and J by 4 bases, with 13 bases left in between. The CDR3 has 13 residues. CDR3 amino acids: CASKTLTATEAFF. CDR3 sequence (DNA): TGTGCCAGCAAAACCTTGACAGCCACTGAAGCTTTCTTT.

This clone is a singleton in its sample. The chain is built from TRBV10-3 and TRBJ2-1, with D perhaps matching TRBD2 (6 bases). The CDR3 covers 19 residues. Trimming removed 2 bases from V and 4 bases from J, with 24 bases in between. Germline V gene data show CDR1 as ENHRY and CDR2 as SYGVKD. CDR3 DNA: TGTGCCATCAGTGAGAGATTAGCGGAGCGCCTTATGTGGTACAATGAGCAGTTCTTC. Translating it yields CAISERLAERLMWYNEQFF.

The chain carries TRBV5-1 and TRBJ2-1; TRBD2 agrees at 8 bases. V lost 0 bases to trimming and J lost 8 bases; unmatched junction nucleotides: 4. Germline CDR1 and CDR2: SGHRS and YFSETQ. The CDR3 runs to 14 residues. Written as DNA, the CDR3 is TGCGCCAGCAGCTTGGACGCGGGAGGCGATGAGCAGTTCTTC. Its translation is CASSLDAGGDEQFF.

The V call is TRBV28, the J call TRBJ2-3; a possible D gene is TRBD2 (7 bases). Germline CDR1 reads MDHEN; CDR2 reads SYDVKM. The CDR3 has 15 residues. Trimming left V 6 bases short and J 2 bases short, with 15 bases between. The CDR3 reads CASRGRGADTDTQYF. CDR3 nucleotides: TGTGCCAGCAGAGGACGGGGGGCTGACACAGATACGCAGTATTTT. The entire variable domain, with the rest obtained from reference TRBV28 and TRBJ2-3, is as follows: DVKVTQSSRYLVKRTGEKVFLECVQDMDHENMFWYRQDPGLGLRLIYFSYDVKMKEKGDIPEGYSVSREKKERFSLILESASTNQTSMYLCASRGRGADTDTQYFGPGTRLTVL.

The CDR3 nucleotides read TGTGCCAGCAGCCCCGACGAGGGGCTCCCCTACGAGCAGTACTTC. Its protein is CASSPDEGLPYEQYF. The gene calls are TRBV14 and TRBJ2-7; D may be TRBD1 or TRBD2 (5 bases each). This CDR3 comprises 15 residues. Germline V gives CDR1 SGHDN, CDR2 FVKESK. Trimming took 4 bases from V and 2 from J, leaving 15 bases between them.

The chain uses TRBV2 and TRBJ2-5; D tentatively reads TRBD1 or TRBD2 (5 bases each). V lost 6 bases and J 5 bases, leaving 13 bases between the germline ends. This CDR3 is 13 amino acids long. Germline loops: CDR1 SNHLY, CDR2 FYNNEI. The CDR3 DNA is TGTGCCAGCAGCCCGGGACGATGGGAGACCCAGTACTTC. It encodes CASSPGRWETQYF. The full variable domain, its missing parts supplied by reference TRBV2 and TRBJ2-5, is EPEVTQTPSHQVTQMGQEVILRCVPISNHLYFYWYRQILGQKVEFLVSFYNNEISEKSEIFDDQFSVERPDGSNFTLKIRSTKLEDSAMYFCASSPGRWETQYFGPGTRLLVL.

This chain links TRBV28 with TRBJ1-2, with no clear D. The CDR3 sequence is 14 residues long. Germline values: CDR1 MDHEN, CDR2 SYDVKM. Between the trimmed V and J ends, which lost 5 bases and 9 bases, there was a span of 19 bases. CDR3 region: CASSRGPDSVRYTF. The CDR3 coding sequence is TGTGCCAGCAGTCGAGGACCCGATTCTGTCCGCTACACCTTC.

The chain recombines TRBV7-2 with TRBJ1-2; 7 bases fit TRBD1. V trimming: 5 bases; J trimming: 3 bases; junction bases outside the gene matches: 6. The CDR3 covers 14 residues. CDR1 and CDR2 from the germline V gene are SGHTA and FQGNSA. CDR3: CASSAPGQYYGYTF. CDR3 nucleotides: TGTGCCAGCAGCGCGCCGGGACAGTACTATGGCTACACCTTC.

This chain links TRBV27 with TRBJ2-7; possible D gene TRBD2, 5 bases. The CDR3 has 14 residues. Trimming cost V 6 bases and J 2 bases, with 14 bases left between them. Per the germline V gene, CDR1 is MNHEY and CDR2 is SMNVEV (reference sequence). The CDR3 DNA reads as TGTGCCAGCAGCCCAACTAGTTCCGCCTACGAGCAGTACTTC. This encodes CASSPTSSAYEQYF.

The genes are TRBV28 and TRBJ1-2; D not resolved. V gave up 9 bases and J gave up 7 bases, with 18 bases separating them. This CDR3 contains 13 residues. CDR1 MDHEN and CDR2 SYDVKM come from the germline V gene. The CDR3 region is CASRTGLLGGYTF. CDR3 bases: TGTGCCAGTAGGACGGGCCTTTTGGGTGGCTACACCTTC.

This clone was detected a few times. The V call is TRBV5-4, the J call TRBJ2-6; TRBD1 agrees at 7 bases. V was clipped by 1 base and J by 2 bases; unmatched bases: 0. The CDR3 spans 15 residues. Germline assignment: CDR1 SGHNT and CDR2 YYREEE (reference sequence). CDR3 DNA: TGTGCCAGCAGCTTGAGGGGGCCTGGGGCCAACGTCCTGACTTTC. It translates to CASSLRGPGANVLTF.

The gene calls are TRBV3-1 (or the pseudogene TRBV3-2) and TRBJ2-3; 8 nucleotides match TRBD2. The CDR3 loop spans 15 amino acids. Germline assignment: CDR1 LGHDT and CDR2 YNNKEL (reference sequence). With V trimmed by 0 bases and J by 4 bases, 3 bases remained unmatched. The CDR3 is CASSQETSASDTQYF. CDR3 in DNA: TGTGCCAGCAGCCAAGAGACTAGCGCCTCAGATACGCAGTATTTT.